This T cell receptor beta chain came from a study of cytomegalovirus exposure and HLA in healthy donors. This clone is a singleton in its sample. CDR3 length: 16 amino acids. V dropped 3 bases and J dropped 3; count of bases not matched to a gene: 7. Germline-derived CDR1 and CDR2 are MNHNS and SASEGT. The PCR employed 60 Vbeta primers together with 13 Jbeta primers. The data were produced by immunoSEQ multiplex PCR, yet TCRdb's version contains in-frame clones alone and is incomplete. Of around 230,000 clones listed, more than 70% were seen once; the top ten hold more than 0.45%. The specimen sequenced was PBMCs. The TCR comes from a boy between 5 and 17 years old in good health and CMV-seronegative. This chain joins TRBV6-1 and TRBJ1-5; 8 bases agree with TRBD1. The chain's CDR3 is CASSDRDRRHNQPQHF. The CDR3 nucleotides read TGTGCCAGCAGTGACCGGGACAGGCGACACAATCAGCCCCAGCATTTT.